This T cell receptor beta chain was recorded in a study of cytotoxic CD8 clonotypes in ibrutinib-treated CLL. Overall study context: Response samples were taken after a median about 12 months of treatment, range 6 to 36.

Investigators sourced 1.5 to 2.5 micrograms of genomic DNA from cryopreserved PBMCs for TCR beta libraries. This clone appeared a few times. What it binds is not known. The length of the CDR3 is 13 residues. The V segment lost 5 bases and the J segment 4 bases; nucleotides outside the gene matches: 4. CDR1 is SNHLY, CDR2 FYNNEI, per germline. Study observations and caveats: Rising at ibrutinib response, clonality subsequently fell back toward baseline at progression. Treatment left the uncommon public clonotypes either contracted or stable in frequency.

Method: immunoSEQ multiplex PCR; TCRdb's copy keeps in-frame clones and lacks some. The table shows 200,000 to 250,000 clones, with around 75% occurring only once. This sample comprised PBMCs, obtained after 12 months of ibrutinib treatment. This clonotype was obtained from a human donor with chronic lymphocytic leukemia. The chain employs TRBV2 and TRBJ2-5; 7 bases agree with TRBD2. The CDR3 sequence: CASSRQRGETQYF. The CDR3 region has the DNA TGTGCCAGCAGTCGCCAGCGGGGAGAGACCCAGTACTTC.